The T cell receptor (beta chain) under discussion was sequenced for a study of T cells in Graves' hyperthyroidism and ophthalmopathy. Every diagnosis used clinical symptoms, serum thyroxine and TRAb, thyroid ultrasound and orbital computed tomography. This clonotype occurred a few times. From RNA transcripts, TCR beta CDR3 regions were amplified. Primed by the HTBI set, a first-round RT-PCR was run on the TCR CDR3. From the multiplex PCR reads, TCRdb called clonotypes with MiXCR, one entry per CDR3 protein. In the table there are 600,000 to 800,000 distinct CDR3 sequences, over 35% of which are singletons. V was clipped by 4 bases and J by 5 bases; unmatched bases: 10. The CDR3 contains 16 residues. Germline V gene sequence: CDR1 LGHNA, CDR2 YSLEER.

Sequencing input: blood. The TCR comes from a woman aged 40 to 55 with Graves' hyperthyroidism. V usage is TRBV4-3 and J usage is TRBJ2-7; 11 bases are shared with TRBD2. Here the CDR3 reads CASSLALAGGFNEQYF. The CDR3 DNA follows: TGCGCCAGCAGCCTTGCGCTAGCGGGAGGATTTAACGAGCAGTACTTC.